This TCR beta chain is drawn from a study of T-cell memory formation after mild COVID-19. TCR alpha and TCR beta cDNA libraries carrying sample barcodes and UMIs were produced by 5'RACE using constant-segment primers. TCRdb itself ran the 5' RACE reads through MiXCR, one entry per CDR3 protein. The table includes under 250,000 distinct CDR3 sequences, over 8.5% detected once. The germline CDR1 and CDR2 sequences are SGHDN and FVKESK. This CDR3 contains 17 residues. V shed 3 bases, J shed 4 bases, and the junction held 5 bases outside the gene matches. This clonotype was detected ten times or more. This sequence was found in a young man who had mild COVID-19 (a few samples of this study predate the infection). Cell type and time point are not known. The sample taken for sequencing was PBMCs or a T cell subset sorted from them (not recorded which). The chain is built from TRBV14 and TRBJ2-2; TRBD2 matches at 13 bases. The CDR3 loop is CASSHTRTSGGTGELFF. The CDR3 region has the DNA TGTGCCAGCAGCCACACGAGGACTAGCGGGGGCACCGGGGAGCTGTTTTTT.